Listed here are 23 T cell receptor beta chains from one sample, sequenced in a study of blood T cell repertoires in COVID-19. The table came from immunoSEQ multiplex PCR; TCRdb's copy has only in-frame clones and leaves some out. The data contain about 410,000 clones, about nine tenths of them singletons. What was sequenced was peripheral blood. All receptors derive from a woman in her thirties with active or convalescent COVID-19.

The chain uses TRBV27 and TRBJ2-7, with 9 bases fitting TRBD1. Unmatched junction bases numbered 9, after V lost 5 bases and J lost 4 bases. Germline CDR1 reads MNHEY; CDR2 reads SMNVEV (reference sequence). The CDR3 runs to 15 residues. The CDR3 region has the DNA TGTGCCAGCAGTCTGGACAGGGGAAGCCCTTACGAGCAGTACTTC. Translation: CASSLDRGSPYEQYF.

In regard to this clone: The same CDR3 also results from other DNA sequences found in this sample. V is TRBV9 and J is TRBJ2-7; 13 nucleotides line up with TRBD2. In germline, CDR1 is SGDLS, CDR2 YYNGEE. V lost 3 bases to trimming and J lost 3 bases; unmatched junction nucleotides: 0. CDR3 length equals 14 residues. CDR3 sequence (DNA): TGTGCCAGCAGCGGGACTAGCGGGAGCTACGAGCAGTACTTC. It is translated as CASSGTSGSYEQYF.

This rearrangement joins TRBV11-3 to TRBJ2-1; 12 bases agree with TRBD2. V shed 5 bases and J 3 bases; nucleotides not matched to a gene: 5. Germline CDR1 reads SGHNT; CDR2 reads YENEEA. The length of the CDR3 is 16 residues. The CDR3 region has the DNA TGTGCCAGCAGCCAAGGACTAGCGGGGCGCTACAATGAGCAGTTCTTC. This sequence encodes CASSQGLAGRYNEQFF.

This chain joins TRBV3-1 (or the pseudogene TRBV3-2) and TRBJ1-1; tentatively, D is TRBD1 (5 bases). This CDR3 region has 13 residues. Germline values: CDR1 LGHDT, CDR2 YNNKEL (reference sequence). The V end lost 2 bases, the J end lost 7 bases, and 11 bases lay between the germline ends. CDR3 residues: CASSQWGGDEAFF. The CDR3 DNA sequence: TGTGCCAGCAGCCAATGGGGGGGGGATGAAGCTTTCTTT.

The CDR3 sequence: CASSDMENQPQHF. CDR3 in DNA: TGTGCCAGCAGTGACATGGAGAATCAGCCCCAGCATTTT. This rearrangement joins TRBV2 to TRBJ1-5; D is undetermined. Per the germline V gene, CDR1 is SNHLY and CDR2 is FYNNEI. The CDR3 runs 13 residues. The ends were cut back, 3 bases at V and 4 bases at J, with 7 bases in the middle. The full variable domain, rest sourced from reference TRBV2 and TRBJ1-5, is EPEVTQTPSHQVTQMGQEVILRCVPISNHLYFYWYRQILGQKVEFLVSFYNNEISEKSEIFDDQFSVERPDGSNFTLKIRSTKLEDSAMYFCASSDMENQPQHFGDGTRLSIL.

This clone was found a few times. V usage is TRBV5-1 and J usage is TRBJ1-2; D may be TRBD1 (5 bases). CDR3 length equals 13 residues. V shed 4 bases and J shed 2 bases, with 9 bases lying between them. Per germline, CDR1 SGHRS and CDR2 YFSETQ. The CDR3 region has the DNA TGCGCCAGCAGCCCGGGGGTAAACTATGGCTACACCTTC. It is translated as CASSPGVNYGYTF.

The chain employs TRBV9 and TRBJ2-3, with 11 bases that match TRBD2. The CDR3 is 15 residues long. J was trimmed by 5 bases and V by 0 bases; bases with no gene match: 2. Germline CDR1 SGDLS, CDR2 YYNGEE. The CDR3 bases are TGTGCCAGCAGCGTAGTTGGGACTAGCGGAGATACGCAGTATTTT. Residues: CASSVVGTSGDTQYF.

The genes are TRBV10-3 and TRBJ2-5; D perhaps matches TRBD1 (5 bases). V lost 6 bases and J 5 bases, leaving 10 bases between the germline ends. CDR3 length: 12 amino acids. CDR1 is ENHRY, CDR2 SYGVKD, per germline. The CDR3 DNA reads TGTGCCATCAGCAGGGTGGGGGAGACCCAGTACTTC. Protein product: CAISRVGETQYF.

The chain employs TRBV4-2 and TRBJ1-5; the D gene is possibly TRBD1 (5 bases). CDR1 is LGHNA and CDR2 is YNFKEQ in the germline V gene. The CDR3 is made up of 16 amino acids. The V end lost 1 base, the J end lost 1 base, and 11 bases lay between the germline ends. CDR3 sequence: CASSQGGRGSNQPQHF. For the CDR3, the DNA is TGTGCCAGCAGCCAAGGCGGTAGGGGAAGCAATCAGCCCCAGCATTTT.

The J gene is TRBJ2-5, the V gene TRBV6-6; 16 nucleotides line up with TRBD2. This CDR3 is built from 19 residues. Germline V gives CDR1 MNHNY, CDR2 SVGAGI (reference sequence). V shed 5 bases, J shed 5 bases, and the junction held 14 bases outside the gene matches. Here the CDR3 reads CASSLLSGTSGGAVETQYF. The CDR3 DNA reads TGTGCCAGCAGTCTACTGTCCGGGACTAGCGGGGGGGCTGTGGAGACCCAGTACTTC.

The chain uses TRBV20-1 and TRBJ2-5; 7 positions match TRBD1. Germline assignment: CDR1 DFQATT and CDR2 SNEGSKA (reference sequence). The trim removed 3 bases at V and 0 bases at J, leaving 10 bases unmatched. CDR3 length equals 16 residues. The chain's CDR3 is CSASPDRAIYQETQYF. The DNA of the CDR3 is TGCAGTGCTAGTCCTGACAGGGCCATATACCAAGAGACCCAGTACTTC.

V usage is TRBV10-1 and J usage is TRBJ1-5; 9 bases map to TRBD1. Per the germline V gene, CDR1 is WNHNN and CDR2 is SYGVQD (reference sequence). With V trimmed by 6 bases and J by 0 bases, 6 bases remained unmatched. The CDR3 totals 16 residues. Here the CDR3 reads CASRPGQGYSNQPQHF. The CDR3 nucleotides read TGCGCCAGCAGGCCGGGACAGGGATATAGCAATCAGCCCCAGCATTTT.

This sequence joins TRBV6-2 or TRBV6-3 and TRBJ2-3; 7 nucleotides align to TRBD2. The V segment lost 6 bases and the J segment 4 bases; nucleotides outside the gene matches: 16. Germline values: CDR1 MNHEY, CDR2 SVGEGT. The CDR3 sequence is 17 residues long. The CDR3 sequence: CASSPLQRDLYADTQYF. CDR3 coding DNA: TGTGCCAGCAGCCCATTACAGCGGGATTTGTACGCAGATACGCAGTATTTT.

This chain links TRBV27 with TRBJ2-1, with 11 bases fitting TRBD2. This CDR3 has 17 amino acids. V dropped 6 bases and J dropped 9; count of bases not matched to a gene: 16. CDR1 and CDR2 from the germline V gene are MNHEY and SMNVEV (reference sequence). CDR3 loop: CASSPRLISGRGGEQFF. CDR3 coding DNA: TGTGCCAGCAGCCCCCGCTTGATTAGCGGGAGGGGTGGTGAGCAGTTCTTC.

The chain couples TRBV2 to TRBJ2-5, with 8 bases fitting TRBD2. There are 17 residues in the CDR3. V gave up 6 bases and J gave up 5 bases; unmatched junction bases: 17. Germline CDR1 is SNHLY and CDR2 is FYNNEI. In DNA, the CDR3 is TGTGCCAGCAGATCAGACAGCCGGGAGGGCCATCGGGAGACCCAGTACTTC. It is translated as CASRSDSREGHRETQYF.

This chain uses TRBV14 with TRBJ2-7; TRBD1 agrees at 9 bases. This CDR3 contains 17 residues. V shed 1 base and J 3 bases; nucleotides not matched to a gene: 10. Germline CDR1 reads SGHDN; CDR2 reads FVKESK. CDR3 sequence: CASSQATGQGNHYEQYF. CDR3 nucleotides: TGTGCCAGCAGCCAAGCTACGGGACAGGGAAACCACTACGAGCAGTACTTC.

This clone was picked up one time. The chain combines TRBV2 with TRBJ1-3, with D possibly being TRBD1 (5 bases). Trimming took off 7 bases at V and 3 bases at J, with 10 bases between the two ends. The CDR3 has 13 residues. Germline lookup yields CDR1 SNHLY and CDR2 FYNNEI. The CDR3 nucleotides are TGTGCCAGCATCGGGGGGGATGGAAACACCATATATTTT. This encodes CASIGGDGNTIYF. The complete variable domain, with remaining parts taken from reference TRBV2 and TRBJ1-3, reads EPEVTQTPSHQVTQMGQEVILRCVPISNHLYFYWYRQILGQKVEFLVSFYNNEISEKSEIFDDQFSVERPDGSNFTLKIRSTKLEDSAMYFCASIGGDGNTIYFGEGSWLTVV.

The DNA of the CDR3 is TGTGCCATCAGTGAGAGAACACAGGATGGCTACACCTTC. This codes for CAISERTQDGYTF. V is TRBV10-3 and J is TRBJ1-2; TRBD1 might be the D (5 bases). The CDR3 is 13 residues long. Trimming cost V 2 bases and J 6 bases, with 10 bases left between them. Germline assignment: CDR1 ENHRY and CDR2 SYGVKD.

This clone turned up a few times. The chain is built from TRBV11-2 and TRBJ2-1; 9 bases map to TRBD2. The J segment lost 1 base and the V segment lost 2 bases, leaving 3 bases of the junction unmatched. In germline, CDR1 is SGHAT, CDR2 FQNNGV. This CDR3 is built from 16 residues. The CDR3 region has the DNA TGTGCCAGCAGCTTACGCGGGGGGGAATCCTACAATGAGCAGTTCTTC. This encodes CASSLRGGESYNEQFF.

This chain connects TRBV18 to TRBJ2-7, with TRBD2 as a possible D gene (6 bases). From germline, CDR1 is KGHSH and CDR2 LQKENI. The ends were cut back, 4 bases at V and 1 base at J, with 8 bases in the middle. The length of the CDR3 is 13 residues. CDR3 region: CASSREASYEQYF. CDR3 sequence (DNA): TGTGCCAGCTCACGGGAGGCATCCTACGAGCAGTACTTC.

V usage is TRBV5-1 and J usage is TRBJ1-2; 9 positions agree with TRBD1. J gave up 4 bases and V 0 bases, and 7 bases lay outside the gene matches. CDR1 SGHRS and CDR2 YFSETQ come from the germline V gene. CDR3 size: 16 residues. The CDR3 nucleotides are TGCGCCAGCAGCTTGGTGTCCGGACAGGGGACCTATGGCTACACCTTC. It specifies CASSLVSGQGTYGYTF.

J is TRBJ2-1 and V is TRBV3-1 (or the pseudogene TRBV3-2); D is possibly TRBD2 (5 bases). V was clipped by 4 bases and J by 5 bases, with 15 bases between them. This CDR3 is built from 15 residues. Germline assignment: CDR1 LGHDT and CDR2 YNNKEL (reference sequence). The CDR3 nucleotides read TGTGCCAGCAGCCTCCGGACTCACCCCAACAATGAGCAGTTCTTC. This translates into CASSLRTHPNNEQFF.

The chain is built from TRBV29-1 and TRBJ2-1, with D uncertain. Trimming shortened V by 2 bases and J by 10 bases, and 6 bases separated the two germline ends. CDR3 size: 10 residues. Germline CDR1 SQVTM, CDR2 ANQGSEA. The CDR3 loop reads CSVERREQFF. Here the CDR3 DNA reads TGCAGCGTTGAACGCAGGGAGCAGTTCTTC.